The 2 T cell receptor beta chains below come from one sample, sequenced in a study of T-cell reconstitution after alpha-beta-depleted transplantation in children. Researchers prepared the TCRbeta library using unique molecular identifiers, the study reports. TCRdb passed the PCR reads through MiXCR, listing each CDR3 protein once. The sample shows around 240,000 distinct CDR3 sequences, under 9.5% of them seen only once. The sequencing here drew on PBMCs, mostly from graft donor cells, taken 180 days after TCRalphabeta/CD19-depleted stem cell transplant. The receptors shown here come from a male patient aged 10-17 years who had a stem cell transplant for acute lymphoblastic leukemia, so the T cells may come from the graft donor.

This clonotype was detected many times. The V and J genes are TRBV27 and TRBJ2-7, with 11 bases identical to TRBD2. Germline CDR1 MNHEY, CDR2 SMNVEV (reference sequence). CDR3 length equals 18 residues. The junction had 12 bases not matched to a gene; V was cut back by 2 bases and J by 3 bases. The CDR3 spells CASSLRALGLADNYEQYF. The CDR3 nucleotides are TGTGCCAGCAGTTTAAGGGCTTTGGGACTAGCGGACAACTACGAGCAGTACTTC.

This clonotype was recorded at least ten times. The chain combines TRBV29-1 with TRBJ2-5; D is ambiguous. Trimming pared 7 bases from V and 5 bases from J, leaving 8 bases between. Germline loops: CDR1 SQVTM, CDR2 ANQGSEA. The CDR3 has 10 amino acids. CDR3 DNA: TGCAGCGCCTTCCGGGAGACCCAGTACTTC. Its translation is CSAFRETQYF.